What follows are 6 T cell receptor beta chains derived from one specimen sequenced in a study of T cell repertoires in cytomegalovirus infection. These TCRs are of unknown antigen specificity. TCRdb reprocessed the reads with MiXCR, giving one entry per CDR3 protein. The top ten hold 15% to 20% of the sample, which has approximately 500,000 distinct CDR3 sequences, about 33% seen once. Here the sequenced sample was cultured PBMCs, taken from culture after CMV antigen stimulation. The receptors originated from a human donor in good health (CMV status not recorded). Some clones in this sample may be carry-over from other donors' samples.

This clonotype was detected only a few times. The chain is built from TRBV7-2 and TRBJ2-2; a weak D match, TRBD1 (6 bases). V was pared by 6 bases and J by 7 bases, with 21 bases between. The CDR3 runs to 16 residues. Germline V lookup: CDR1 SGHTA, CDR2 FQGNSA. CDR3 in DNA: TGTGCCAGCAGGCAAACGACAGGCGGCGCGGACGGGGAGCTGTTTTTT. Translation gives CASRQTTGGADGELFF.

This clonotype has a handful of counts. The gene calls are TRBV19 and TRBJ2-7, with 8 bases lining up with TRBD2. CDR1 is LNHDA, CDR2 SQIVND, per germline (reference sequence). The CDR3 contains 17 residues. V dropped 6 bases and J dropped 2; count of bases not matched to a gene: 15. CDR3 residues: CASSLRGGRSPPYEQYF. As DNA, the CDR3 is TGTGCCAGTAGCCTCAGGGGCGGGAGGAGCCCCCCCTACGAGCAGTACTTC.

This chain joins TRBV4-1 and TRBJ1-2; D not certain. The CDR3 is 14 residues long. Trimming took off 0 bases at V and 0 bases at J, with 5 bases between the two ends. The V gene's germline CDR1 is MGHRA and CDR2 YSYEKL. The CDR3 sequence: CASSQESANYGYTF. The CDR3 DNA is TGCGCCAGCAGCCAAGAATCCGCTAACTATGGCTACACCTTC.

The V call is TRBV6-6, the J call TRBJ2-4, with D unclear. Between the trimmed V and J ends, which lost 10 bases and 0 bases, there was a span of 19 bases. Germline V gives CDR1 MNHNY, CDR2 SVGAGI (reference sequence). The CDR3 contains 16 residues. CDR3: CATNAARPLAKNIQYF. The CDR3 nucleotides are TGTGCCACCAACGCCGCCCGGCCATTAGCCAAAAACATTCAGTACTTC.

The chain uses TRBV20-1 and TRBJ2-7; possible D gene TRBD2, 5 bases. This CDR3 is built from 15 residues. Germline V gene lookup returns CDR1 DFQATT and CDR2 SNEGSKA (reference sequence). V lost 2 bases, J lost 3 bases, and 17 bases lay in between. The CDR3 DNA is TGCAGTGCTAGATCCCGGGGTCACCTTTACTACGAGCAGTACTTC. Its protein product is CSARSRGHLYYEQYF.

This clonotype was detected a few times. The chain is built from TRBV12-3 or TRBV12-4 and TRBJ2-7; D gene ambiguous. This CDR3 is built from 13 residues. V dropped 7 bases and J dropped 2 bases, with 12 bases sitting between them. The CDR3 is CASTTPGAYEQYF. CDR3 DNA sequence: TGTGCCAGCACCACACCGGGTGCCTACGAGCAGTACTTC.